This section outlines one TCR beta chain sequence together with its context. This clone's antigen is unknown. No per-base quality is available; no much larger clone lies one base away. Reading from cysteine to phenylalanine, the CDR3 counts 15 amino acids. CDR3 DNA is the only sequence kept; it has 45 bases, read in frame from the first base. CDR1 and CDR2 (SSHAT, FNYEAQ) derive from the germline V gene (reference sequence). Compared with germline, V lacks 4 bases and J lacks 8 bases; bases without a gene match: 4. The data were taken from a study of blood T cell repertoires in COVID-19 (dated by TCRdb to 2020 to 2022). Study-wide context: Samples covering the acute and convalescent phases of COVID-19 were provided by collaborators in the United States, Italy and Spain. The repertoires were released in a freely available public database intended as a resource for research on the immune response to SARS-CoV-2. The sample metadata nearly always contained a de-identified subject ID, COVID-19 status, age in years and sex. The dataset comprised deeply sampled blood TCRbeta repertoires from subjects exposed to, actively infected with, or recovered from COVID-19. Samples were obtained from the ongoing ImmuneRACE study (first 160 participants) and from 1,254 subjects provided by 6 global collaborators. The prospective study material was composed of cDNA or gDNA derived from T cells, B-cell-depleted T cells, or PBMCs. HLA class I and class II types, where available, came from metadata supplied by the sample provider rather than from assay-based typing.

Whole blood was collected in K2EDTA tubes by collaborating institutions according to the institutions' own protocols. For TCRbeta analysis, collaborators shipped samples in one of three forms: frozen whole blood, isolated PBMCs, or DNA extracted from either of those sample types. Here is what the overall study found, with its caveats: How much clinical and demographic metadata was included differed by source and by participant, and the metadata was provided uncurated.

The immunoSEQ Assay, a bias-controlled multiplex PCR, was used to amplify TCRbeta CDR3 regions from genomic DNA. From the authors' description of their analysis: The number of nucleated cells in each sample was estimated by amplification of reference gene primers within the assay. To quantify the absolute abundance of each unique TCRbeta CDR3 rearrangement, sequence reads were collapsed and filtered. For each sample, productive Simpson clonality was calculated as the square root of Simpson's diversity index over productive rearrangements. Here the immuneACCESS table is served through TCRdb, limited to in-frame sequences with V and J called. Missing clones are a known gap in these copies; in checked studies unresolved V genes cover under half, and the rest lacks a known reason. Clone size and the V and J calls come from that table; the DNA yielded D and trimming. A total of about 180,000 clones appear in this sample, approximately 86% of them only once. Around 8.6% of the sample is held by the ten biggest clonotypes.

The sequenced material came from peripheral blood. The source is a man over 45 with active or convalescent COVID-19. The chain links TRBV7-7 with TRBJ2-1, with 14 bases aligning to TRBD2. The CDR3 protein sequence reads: CASSSTSGRAHEQFF. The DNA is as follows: TGTGCCAGCAGCTCGACTAGCGGGAGGGCCCATGAGCAGTTCTTC.